A single sample gave rise to the 19 T cell receptor beta chains below, sequenced in a study of T-cell reconstitution after alpha-beta-depleted transplantation in children. During its preparation, the TCRbeta library received unique molecular identifiers. TCRdb recomputed calls from the PCR reads with MiXCR, one row per CDR3 protein. The table includes more than 20,000 distinct CDR3 sequences, about 11% detected once. Specimen: PBMCs from the stem cell graft donor, collected from the stem cell graft. Source of these receptors: a human donor who donated a stem cell graft to a child with chronic granulomatous disease.

There are many counts of this clonotype. The gene calls are TRBV18 and TRBJ1-6; D unresolved. Trimming removed 3 bases from V and 5 bases from J, with 8 bases in between. The CDR3 spans 14 residues. CDR1 is KGHSH and CDR2 is LQKENI in the germline V gene. This CDR3 reads CASSPGFHNSPLHF. DNA of the CDR3: TGTGCCAGCTCACCGGGGTTCCATAATTCACCCCTCCACTTT. The full variable domain, with the rest looked up from reference TRBV18 and TRBJ1-6, is NAGVMQNPRHLVRRRGQEARLRCSPMKGHSHVYWYRQLPEEGLKFMVYLQKENIIDESGMPKERFSAEFPKEGPSILRIQQVVRGDSAAYFCASSPGFHNSPLHFGNGTRLTVT.

This clonotype was picked up many times. The genes are TRBV7-3 and TRBJ2-3; D not resolved. V shed 2 bases and J shed 1 base, with 10 bases lying between them. This CDR3 spans 15 amino acids. CDR1 SGHTA and CDR2 FQGTGA come from the germline V gene. The CDR3 here is CASSLWGQGTDTQYF. The DNA for the CDR3 is TGTGCCAGCAGCTTATGGGGTCAGGGCACAGATACGCAGTATTTT.

This clonotype was observed many times. The rearrangement links TRBV27 to TRBJ1-2, with D unclear. V was trimmed by 5 bases and J by 5 bases, leaving 21 bases between them. CDR1 and CDR2 from the germline V gene are MNHEY and SMNVEV (reference sequence). The CDR3 consists of 16 residues. The CDR3 nucleotides are TGTGCCAGCAGTCCCCGTGTGAACAGAGGTAGTTATGGCTACACCTTC. Its protein product is CASSPRVNRGSYGYTF.

This clonotype was found many times. The chain joins TRBV5-6 to TRBJ2-1; D unresolved. V lost 0 bases and J 0 bases, leaving 7 bases between the germline ends. There are 15 residues in the CDR3. Germline assignment: CDR1 SGHDT and CDR2 YYEEEE. CDR3 amino acids: CASSLDQSSYNEQFF. In nucleotides, the CDR3 is TGTGCCAGCAGCTTGGACCAGAGCTCCTACAATGAGCAGTTCTTC.

This clonotype was detected ten times or more. The gene calls are TRBV5-1 and TRBJ1-1; D remains ambiguous. This CDR3 spans 13 amino acids. The germline gives CDR1 SGHRS, CDR2 YFSETQ. V was pared by 3 bases and J by 6 bases, with 12 bases between. The CDR3 coding sequence is TGCGCCAGCAGCTACTCCACCCAGGCTGAAGCTTTCTTT. Its translation: CASSYSTQAEAFF.

This clonotype was seen repeatedly, ten times or more. The chain couples TRBV28 to TRBJ2-6; D is ambiguous. The V end was cut by 3 bases, the J end by 4 bases, with 13 bases between. The germline V gene encodes CDR1 MDHEN and CDR2 SYDVKM. The CDR3 is 16 amino acids. CDR3 loop: CASSFGGAPGANVLTF. DNA of the CDR3: TGTGCCAGCAGTTTTGGTGGAGCGCCGGGGGCCAACGTCCTGACTTTC.

This clonotype was counted only a few times. J is TRBJ1-6 and V is TRBV4-2, with 10 bases aligning to TRBD1. The CDR3 is 16 residues long. Unmatched junction bases numbered 6, after V lost 0 bases and J lost 10 bases. Germline V lookup: CDR1 LGHNA, CDR2 YNFKEQ. Written as DNA, the CDR3 is TGTGCCAGCAGCCAAGACGGGGGGACAGGGGCATCACCCCTCCACTTT. Translating gives CASSQDGGTGASPLHF.

The table lists this clonotype with many counts. V and J are TRBV12-3 or TRBV12-4 and TRBJ2-3; TRBD2 agrees at 11 bases. V gave up 6 bases and J gave up 5 bases; unmatched junction bases: 10. CDR3 length equals 16 residues. The CDR3 sequence is CASSLGLADGGDTQYF. The CDR3 DNA follows: TGTGCCAGCAGCTTGGGACTAGCGGACGGGGGAGATACGCAGTATTTT.

At least ten counts were recorded for this clonotype. The chain combines TRBV12-3 or TRBV12-4 with TRBJ2-2; D not resolved. V was trimmed by 8 bases and J by 5 bases, leaving 15 bases between them. The CDR3 loop spans 14 amino acids. The CDR3 sequence: CASGWHGVTGELFF. DNA of the CDR3: TGTGCCAGCGGCTGGCATGGGGTTACCGGGGAGCTGTTTTTT.

There are many counts of this clonotype. This rearrangement joins TRBV5-5 to TRBJ1-2; TRBD1 might be the D (5 bases). The germline V gene has CDR1 SGHKS and CDR2 YYEKEE (reference sequence). The CDR3 has 15 amino acids. V gave up 4 bases and J gave up 4 bases, with 17 bases separating them. CDR3 residues: CASSPPGRSFYGYTF. The CDR3 bases are TGTGCCAGCAGCCCTCCGGGACGGAGCTTCTATGGCTACACCTTC.

This clonotype was picked up a small number of times. The rearrangement links TRBV9 to TRBJ2-1, with 9 bases aligning to TRBD1. V trimming: 4 bases; J trimming: 8 bases; junction bases outside the gene matches: 10. CDR1 and CDR2 (germline): SGDLS, YYNGEE. The CDR3 is 15 residues long. DNA of the CDR3: TGTGCCAGCAGCCCCTCCGGGACAGGGATGTATGAGCAGTTCTTC. Its translation is CASSPSGTGMYEQFF.

This clonotype has a count of ten or more. The V gene is TRBV28, the J gene TRBJ1-1; weak D call: TRBD1 (5 bases). Germline assignment: CDR1 MDHEN and CDR2 SYDVKM. This CDR3 has 13 residues. V dropped 10 bases and J dropped 4 bases, with 16 bases sitting between them. The CDR3 is CANRELGGTEAFF. The CDR3 DNA is TGTGCCAACCGCGAACTGGGGGGCACTGAAGCTTTCTTT.

This clonotype was recorded at least ten times. V and J are TRBV29-1 and TRBJ2-1; TRBD2 matches at 9 bases. Germline lookup yields CDR1 SQVTM and CDR2 ANQGSEA. There are 12 residues in the CDR3. V trimming: 0 bases; J trimming: 16 bases; junction bases outside the gene matches: 7. The DNA for the CDR3 is TGCAGCGTTGAAGATCAAGCGGGGGGTTTATTCTTC. Its protein is CSVEDQAGGLFF.

This clonotype was observed at least ten times. The V and J genes are TRBV3-1 and TRBJ2-7; D ambiguous. Trimming took off 2 bases at V and 3 bases at J, with 2 bases between the two ends. The V gene's germline CDR1 is LGHDT and CDR2 YNNKEL (reference sequence). This CDR3 has 11 amino acids. CDR3 loop: CASSQNYEQYF. The CDR3 nucleotides are TGTGCCAGCAGCCAAAACTACGAGCAGTACTTC.

This clonotype was counted many times. The chain couples TRBV7-6 to TRBJ2-2; D gene unclear. This CDR3 is 16 amino acids long. Trimming cost V 5 bases and J 1 base, with 14 bases left between them. CDR1 and CDR2 from the germline V gene are SGHVS and FNYEAQ. CDR3: CASSPPASENTGELFF. DNA of the CDR3: TGTGCCAGCAGCCCGCCAGCCTCGGAGAACACCGGGGAGCTGTTTTTT.

This clonotype was picked up many times. The chain recombines TRBV7-2 with TRBJ2-1, with D tentatively TRBD2 (5 bases). The V end was cut by 2 bases, the J end by 7 bases, with 6 bases between. The CDR3 is made up of 12 amino acids. Germline lookup yields CDR1 SGHTA and CDR2 FQGNSA. The CDR3 spells CASSLPGNEQFF. The CDR3 region has the DNA TGTGCCAGCAGCTTACCGGGGAATGAGCAGTTCTTC.

This clonotype was counted ten times or more. The rearrangement links TRBV2 to TRBJ2-5; 10 bases fit TRBD1. There are 13 residues in the CDR3. Trimming at V came to 6 bases and at J to 5 bases, leaving 3 bases not matched to a gene. Germline V gene sequence: CDR1 SNHLY, CDR2 FYNNEI. Written as DNA, the CDR3 is TGTGCCAGCAGGACAGGGGGCTGGGAGACCCAGTACTTC. This codes for CASRTGGWETQYF.

The genes are TRBV4-2 and TRBJ2-3; 13 nucleotides line up with TRBD2. Germline V gives CDR1 LGHNA, CDR2 YNFKEQ. CDR3 length: 13 residues. CDR3 region: CEPTSGGTDTQYF. In DNA, the CDR3 is TGTGAGCCGACTAGCGGGGGGACAGATACGCAGTATTTT.

This chain uses TRBV20-1 with TRBJ2-1; 7 bases are a match to TRBD2. From germline, CDR1 is DFQATT and CDR2 SNEGSKA (reference sequence). This CDR3 is 12 amino acids long. V trimming: 5 bases; J trimming: 9 bases; junction bases outside the gene matches: 7. The chain's CDR3 is CSAPKSGIEQFF. The CDR3 DNA sequence: TGCAGTGCTCCTAAGAGCGGGATTGAGCAGTTCTTC.